Below, 8 T cell receptor beta chains from the same sample are listed, as sequenced in a study of T-cell reconstitution after alpha-beta-depleted transplantation in children. Unique molecular identifiers were incorporated into the prepared TCRbeta library. One entry per CDR3 protein results from TCRdb running MiXCR on the PCR reads. The sample lists 420,000 or so distinct CDR3 sequences; roughly a tenth were seen once. The sequencing used PBMCs from the stem cell graft donor, collected from the stem cell graft. The source is a human donor who donated a stem cell graft to a child with acute myeloid leukemia.

In its sample, this clonotype was seen many times. The J gene is TRBJ2-3, the V gene TRBV5-1, with D unclear. The CDR3 length is 15 residues. V was clipped by 0 bases and J by 0 bases, with 8 bases between them. Germline assignment: CDR1 SGHRS and CDR2 YFSETQ. Here the CDR3 reads CASSLDGPSTDTQYF. The CDR3 coding sequence is TGCGCCAGCAGCTTGGACGGTCCTAGCACAGATACGCAGTATTTT.

This clonotype occurred a few times. V usage is TRBV9 and J usage is TRBJ1-2; no firm D call. Germline loops: CDR1 SGDLS, CDR2 YYNGEE. V was clipped by 1 base and J by 3 bases, with 10 bases between them. This CDR3 region has 14 residues. CDR3 nucleotide sequence: TGTGCCAGCAGCGTACACGGAGGCGACTATGGCTACACCTTC. It is translated as CASSVHGGDYGYTF.

The V call is TRBV29-1, the J call TRBJ1-2, with no clear D. Germline values: CDR1 SQVTM, CDR2 ANQGSEA. The CDR3 loop spans 13 amino acids. The V end lost 7 bases, the J end lost 4 bases, and 16 bases lay between the germline ends. The CDR3 here is CSAIGEYAYGYTF. CDR3 nucleotide sequence: TGCAGCGCGATCGGGGAATACGCCTATGGCTACACCTTC.

This clonotype was detected only a few times. The chain employs TRBV5-1 and TRBJ2-1; D remains ambiguous. The V gene lost 0 bases and the J gene lost 8 bases, with 3 bases spanning the gap. The germline gives CDR1 SGHRS, CDR2 YFSETQ. There are 11 residues in the CDR3. The DNA for the CDR3 is TGCGCCAGCAGCTTGGACGATGAGCAGTTCTTC. As protein: CASSLDDEQFF.

Ten or more counts support this clonotype. This rearrangement joins TRBV7-2 to TRBJ2-4; a weak D match, TRBD2 (6 bases). Trimming pared 4 bases from V and 8 bases from J, leaving 12 bases between. The length of the CDR3 is 13 residues. Germline V CDR1 and CDR2: SGHTA, FQGNSA. The CDR3 sequence is CASSYGPGDIQYF. CDR3 DNA sequence: TGTGCCAGCAGCTATGGACCGGGGGACATTCAGTACTTC. Using reference TRBV7-2 and TRBJ2-4 for the parts outside the CDR3, the full variable domain is GAGVSQSPSNKVTEKGKDVELRCDPISGHTALYWYRQSLGQGLEFLIYFQGNSAPDKSGLPSDRFSAERTGGSVSTLTIQRTQQEDSAVYLCASSYGPGDIQYFGAGTRLSVL.

This clonotype was seen a few times. The chain employs TRBV7-3 and TRBJ2-1, with 15 bases fitting TRBD2. The CDR3 extends over 18 amino acids. Per the germline V gene, CDR1 is SGHTA and CDR2 is FQGTGA. V trimming: 2 bases; J trimming: 6 bases; junction bases outside the gene matches: 8. Here the CDR3 DNA reads TGTGCCAGCAGCTTACTAGGACTAGCGGGAGGGGGGGGCAATGAGCAGTTCTTC. Amino acid sequence: CASSLLGLAGGGGNEQFF. Full variable domain (outside the CDR3, taken from reference TRBV7-3 and TRBJ2-1): GAGVSQTPSNKVTEKGKYVELRCDPISGHTALYWYRQSLGQGPEFLIYFQGTGAADDSGLPNDRFFAVRPEGSVSTLKIQRTERGDSAVYLCASSLLGLAGGGGNEQFFGPGTRLTVL.

This sequence joins TRBV24-1 and TRBJ2-3; weak D call: TRBD2 (5 bases). Looked up from germline, CDR1 is KGHDR and CDR2 is SFDVKD. The CDR3 contains 14 residues. The germline V and J ends were trimmed by 3 bases and 5 bases, with 11 bases remaining between them. In DNA form, the CDR3 reads TGTGCCACCAGTGATCCCGGACGGGGAGATACGCAGTATTTT. It codes for CATSDPGRGDTQYF.

V gene TRBV24-1 combines with J gene TRBJ2-1; D perhaps matches TRBD2 (6 bases). This CDR3 is 13 amino acids long. The germline V gene has CDR1 KGHDR and CDR2 SFDVKD. V was pared by 5 bases and J by 8 bases, with 12 bases between. The CDR3 reads CATSAHGGDEQFF. The CDR3 nucleotides are TGTGCCACCAGTGCCCACGGCGGGGATGAGCAGTTCTTC.